Listed here are 28 T cell receptor beta chains from one sample, sequenced in a study of shared clonotypes between healthy human individuals. Only in-frame clones appear in the TCRdb table, and some are missing; sequencing was by immunoSEQ multiplex PCR. This table has about 1.1 million clones, approximately 80% appearing once. The specimen was memory CD4+ T cells from PBMCs. Subset described: CD45RA-negative fraction. The receptors here all came from a man between 18 and 29 years old in good health. Some clones in this sample may be carry-over from other donors' samples.

The chain carries TRBV7-8 and TRBJ2-1; 8 nucleotides align to TRBD2. This CDR3 has 15 amino acids. Germline V lookup: CDR1 SGHVS, CDR2 FQNEAQ. The V gene end was trimmed by 3 bases and the J gene end by 10 bases; junction bases not matched to a gene: 11. The CDR3 nucleotides read TGTGCCAGCAGCTTGTGGACTAGCATGGGAGGAGAGCAGTTCTTC. Protein product: CASSLWTSMGGEQFF.

This rearrangement joins TRBV20-1 to TRBJ1-1; no firm D call. V was clipped by 5 bases and J by 7 bases, with 8 bases between them. Per the germline V gene, CDR1 is DFQATT and CDR2 is SNEGSKA (reference sequence). This CDR3 spans 10 amino acids. The CDR3 region is CSAPRVEAFF. The CDR3 DNA sequence: TGCAGTGCTCCAAGGGTTGAAGCTTTCTTT.

The genes are TRBV11-2 and TRBJ2-3; 15 nucleotides match TRBD2. The CDR3 is made up of 18 amino acids. CDR1 SGHAT and CDR2 FQNNGV come from the germline V gene. V gave up 1 base and J gave up 4 bases; unmatched junction bases: 6. The CDR3 loop reads CASSLVPGLAGGPDTQYF. CDR3 DNA sequence: TGTGCCAGCAGCTTAGTCCCGGGACTAGCGGGAGGTCCAGATACGCAGTATTTT.

Points on this clone: Given a much more abundant clone one base away, this may be a read error. J is TRBJ1-2 and V is TRBV29-1; TRBD1 is a possible D gene (6 bases). The germline gives CDR1 SQVTM, CDR2 ANQGSEA. The V gene lost 7 bases and the J gene lost 2 bases, with 8 bases spanning the gap. CDR3 length: 11 amino acids. The CDR3 nucleotides read TGCAGCGCCGGACAGAACTATGGCTACACCTTC. It is translated as CSAGQNYGYTF.

V and J are TRBV7-2 and TRBJ1-5; possible D gene TRBD1, 6 bases. Germline CDR1 and CDR2: SGHTA and FQGNSA. The CDR3 runs 16 residues. With 1 base removed from V and 0 bases from J, the gap between germline ends came to 10 bases. The DNA of the CDR3 is TGTGCCAGCAGCTTAGTAGGGGGTAATAGCAATCAGCCCCAGCATTTT. Protein: CASSLVGGNSNQPQHF. The whole variable domain, filled in from reference TRBV7-2 and TRBJ1-5, reads GAGVSQSPSNKVTEKGKDVELRCDPISGHTALYWYRQSLGQGLEFLIYFQGNSAPDKSGLPSDRFSAERTGGSVSTLTIQRTQQEDSAVYLCASSLVGGNSNQPQHFGDGTRLSIL.

The CDR3, as DNA: TGTGCCAGCAGACGACTAGCGGGAGGGCCAAATGAGCAGTTCTTC. It is translated as CASRRLAGGPNEQFF. The chain combines TRBV28 with TRBJ2-1; 14 nucleotides line up with TRBD2. The CDR3 totals 15 residues. Losses at the gene ends were 6 bases for V and 7 bases for J; bases not matched to a gene: 5. Per germline, CDR1 MDHEN and CDR2 SYDVKM.

This clone occurred many times. V usage is TRBV2 and J usage is TRBJ2-7; 8 bases agree with TRBD2. The CDR3 has 13 residues. Germline V CDR1 and CDR2: SNHLY, FYNNEI. V lost 5 bases and J lost 9; bases outside the gene matches: 9. The CDR3 DNA reads as TGTGCCAGCAGTCCTTTCCCAGCGGGAGCGCAGTACTTC. Its translation is CASSPFPAGAQYF.

The chain recombines TRBV18 with TRBJ1-2, with D perhaps matching TRBD1 (6 bases). CDR1 is KGHSH, CDR2 LQKENI, per germline. This CDR3 has 16 residues. The V and J ends lost 3 bases and 5 bases respectively, with 19 bases between them. CDR3 nucleotide sequence: TGTGCCAGCTCACCTACCGCGGACAGCACTATTTATGGCTACACCTTC. Translating it yields CASSPTADSTIYGYTF.

This clone showed up just once. This chain joins TRBV7-2 and TRBJ2-7, with 12 bases that match TRBD2. This CDR3 has 16 residues. CDR1 is SGHTA, CDR2 FQGNSA, per germline. After removal of 4 bases from V and 2 bases from J, the junction contained 6 bases not matched to a gene. The CDR3 protein is CASSSRLAGDPYEQYF. The CDR3 coding sequence is TGTGCCAGCAGCTCTCGACTAGCGGGAGACCCCTACGAGCAGTACTTC. Full variable domain (outside the CDR3, taken from reference TRBV7-2 and TRBJ2-7): GAGVSQSPSNKVTEKGKDVELRCDPISGHTALYWYRQSLGQGLEFLIYFQGNSAPDKSGLPSDRFSAERTGGSVSTLTIQRTQQEDSAVYLCASSSRLAGDPYEQYFGPGTRLTVT.

This clone was counted a single time. The chain is built from TRBV30 and TRBJ2-3; 11 bases align to TRBD1. The CDR3 extends over 16 amino acids. Trimming removed 2 bases from V and 5 bases from J; junction bases left unmatched: 9. Germline-derived CDR1 and CDR2 are GTSNPN and SVGIG (reference sequence). The CDR3 loop is CAWSRKGQGVKDTQYF. The CDR3 coding sequence is TGTGCCTGGAGTCGGAAGGGACAGGGGGTCAAAGATACGCAGTATTTT.

CDR3 region: CASRPVPGTDYGYTF. The CDR3 nucleotides read TGCGCCAGCAGGCCTGTACCGGGAACGGACTATGGCTACACCTTC. This rearrangement joins TRBV5-1 to TRBJ1-2; D not certain. Germline values: CDR1 SGHRS, CDR2 YFSETQ. Between the trimmed V and J ends, which lost 5 bases and 3 bases, there was a span of 17 bases. The CDR3 runs 15 residues. Drawing the rest from reference TRBV5-1 and TRBJ1-2, the complete variable domain is KAGVTQTPRYLIKTRGQQVTLSCSPISGHRSVSWYQQTPGQGLQFLFEYFSETQRNKGNFPGRFSGRQFSNSRSEMNVSTLELGDSALYLCASRPVPGTDYGYTFGSGTRLTVV.

V and J are TRBV18 and TRBJ1-1, with D perhaps TRBD1 (5 bases). V was clipped by 2 bases and J by 1 base, with 17 bases between them. The CDR3 has 17 residues. Germline-derived CDR1 and CDR2 are KGHSH and LQKENI. CDR3 in DNA: TGTGCCAGCTCACCATTCAGGTTCGACGGGGGGAACACTGAAGCTTTCTTT. Amino acid sequence: CASSPFRFDGGNTEAFF.

This clone was observed a few times. The rearrangement joins TRBV30 to TRBJ1-5, with D unclear. CDR1 and CDR2 from the germline V gene are GTSNPN and SVGIG (reference sequence). V lost 4 bases, J lost 5 bases, and 9 bases lay in between. This CDR3 comprises 12 residues. This CDR3 is CAWKGPHQPQHF. The CDR3 DNA sequence: TGTGCCTGGAAAGGGCCGCATCAGCCCCAGCATTTT. Drawing the rest from reference TRBV30 and TRBJ1-5, the complete variable domain is SQTIHQWPATLVQPVGSPLSLECTVEGTSNPNLYWYRQAAGRGLQLLFYSVGIGQISSEVPQNLSASRPQDRQFILSSKKLLLSDSGFYLCAWKGPHQPQHFGDGTRLSIL.

The chain joins TRBV18 to TRBJ2-7; 9 nucleotides line up with TRBD2. CDR1 KGHSH and CDR2 LQKENI come from the germline V gene. V gave up 2 bases and J gave up 4 bases; unmatched junction bases: 3. The CDR3 runs 14 residues. DNA of the CDR3: TGTGCCAGCTCACCAATAGCGGGAGAGTACGAGCAGTACTTC. This encodes CASSPIAGEYEQYF.

V gene TRBV18 combines with J gene TRBJ1-2, with D maybe TRBD1 (5 bases). This CDR3 region has 15 residues. V was pared by 0 bases and J by 5 bases, with 13 bases between. From germline, CDR1 is KGHSH and CDR2 LQKENI. This chain's CDR3 is CASSPPTQGRYGYTF. Written as DNA, the CDR3 is TGTGCCAGCTCACCACCTACCCAGGGTCGATATGGCTACACCTTC.

This chain links TRBV7-9 with TRBJ2-3; 12 bases are shared with TRBD2. Germline V lookup: CDR1 SEHNR, CDR2 FQNEAQ (reference sequence). There are 14 residues in the CDR3. J gave up 5 bases and V 4 bases, and 1 base lay outside the gene matches. The CDR3 region has the DNA TGTGCCAGCAGCTCGGGACTAGCGGGAGATACGCAGTATTTT. This gives the protein CASSSGLAGDTQYF.

Concerning this clone itself: The same CDR3 arises from other DNA sequences in this sample as well. The chain recombines TRBV7-2 with TRBJ1-1, with D unclear. From germline, CDR1 is SGHTA and CDR2 FQGNSA. Trimming left V 2 bases short and J 1 base short, with 5 bases between. The CDR3 has 13 amino acids. CDR3 sequence reads: CASSLSRNTEAFF. CDR3 DNA sequence: TGTGCCAGCAGCTTAAGCAGGAACACTGAAGCTTTCTTT.

CDR3 coding DNA: TGTGCCTGGATCCTCCCTCAGCATGGCTACACCTTC. This codes for CAWILPQHGYTF. This chain connects TRBV30 to TRBJ1-2; D gene ambiguous. The V gene lost 4 bases and the J gene lost 6 bases, with 12 bases spanning the gap. The CDR3 is 12 amino acids. Germline-derived CDR1 and CDR2 are GTSNPN and SVGIG (reference sequence).

V and J are TRBV6-5 and TRBJ1-1; D unclear. Germline-derived CDR1 and CDR2 are MNHEY and SVGAGI. The CDR3 spans 15 residues. V lost 0 bases to trimming and J lost 0 bases, with 8 bases between them. CDR3 DNA sequence: TGTGCCAGCAGTTACTCGAGGCAGTTGAACACTGAAGCTTTCTTT. Its translation is CASSYSRQLNTEAFF.

This clone showed up just a few times. In the same sample, other DNA sequences code for this CDR3. This chain joins TRBV27 and TRBJ2-7, with 8 bases identical to TRBD1. J was trimmed by 4 bases and V by 2 bases; bases with no gene match: 4. Germline V gene sequence: CDR1 MNHEY, CDR2 SMNVEV (reference sequence). There are 14 residues in the CDR3. The CDR3 bases are TGTGCCAGCAGTTTACTAGGACAGGGTTACGAGCAGTACTTC. Translated: CASSLLGQGYEQYF.

This chain joins TRBV9 and TRBJ1-2; perhaps TRBD1 as D (5 bases). The V end lost 2 bases, the J end lost 8 bases, and 16 bases lay between the germline ends. Germline V lookup: CDR1 SGDLS, CDR2 YYNGEE. This CDR3 has 14 residues. CDR3 DNA: TGTGCCAGCAGCGTCCTCGGGACCGCGGACGGCTACACCTTC. Translation: CASSVLGTADGYTF.

This chain uses TRBV6-1 with TRBJ1-1, with 7 bases identical to TRBD1. From germline, CDR1 is MNHNS and CDR2 SASEGT. V gave up 7 bases and J gave up 1 base; unmatched junction bases: 6. CDR3 length: 14 residues. The CDR3 reads CASTAGQRNTEAFF. The CDR3 bases are TGTGCCAGCACGGCGGGACAGCGGAACACTGAAGCTTTCTTT.

Details on this clone: A clone one base away is much larger, so this may be a read error. V gene TRBV7-9 combines with J gene TRBJ1-2; D might be TRBD1 (5 bases). The CDR3 has 15 residues. Trimming took off 5 bases at V and 1 base at J, with 14 bases between the two ends. CDR1 and CDR2 (germline): SEHNR, FQNEAQ (reference sequence). This CDR3 reads CASSPRQRVNYGYTF. The CDR3 DNA sequence: TGTGCCAGCAGCCCTAGACAGAGGGTTAACTATGGCTACACCTTC. The variable domain in full, with the rest retrieved from reference TRBV7-9 and TRBJ1-2, is DTGVSQNPRHKITKRGQNVTFRCDPISEHNRLYWYRQTLGQGPEFLTYFQNEAQLEKSRLLSDRFSAERPKGSFSTLEIQRTEQGDSAMYLCASSPRQRVNYGYTFGSGTRLTVV.

V usage is TRBV5-4 and J usage is TRBJ1-4, with D tentatively TRBD1 (6 bases). The V and J ends lost 4 bases and 10 bases respectively, with 23 bases between them. Germline CDR1 SGHNT, CDR2 YYREEE (reference sequence). CDR3 size: 16 residues. CDR3 in amino acids: CASSPGGAQREGKLFF. The DNA of the CDR3 is TGTGCCAGCAGCCCCGGGGGCGCGCAAAGGGAGGGAAAACTGTTTTTT. The full variable domain, in which reference TRBV5-4 and TRBJ1-4 provide the parts outside the CDR3, is ETGVTQSPTHLIKTRGQQVTLRCSSQSGHNTVSWYQQALGQGPQFIFQYYREEENGRGNFPPRFSGLQFPNYSSELNVNALELDDSALYLCASSPGGAQREGKLFFGSGTQLSVL.

This rearrangement joins TRBV7-9 to TRBJ2-2; 8 bases align to TRBD1. The CDR3 extends over 18 amino acids. Germline V gene data show CDR1 as SEHNR and CDR2 as FQNEAQ (reference sequence). Trimming at V came to 5 bases and at J to 1 base, leaving 12 bases not matched to a gene. The CDR3 sequence: CASSRGQGSNRNTGELFF. The CDR3 DNA reads as TGTGCCAGCAGCCGAGGACAGGGCTCGAACAGGAACACCGGGGAGCTGTTTTTT.

This clone has just a few counts. The chain is built from TRBV19 and TRBJ1-2; 7 bases agree with TRBD1. The CDR3 covers 14 residues. V lost 4 bases to trimming and J lost 7 bases; unmatched junction nucleotides: 9. Germline CDR1 and CDR2: LNHDA and SQIVND (reference sequence). The CDR3 loop reads CASSKIDRVRGYTF. The CDR3 region has the DNA TGTGCCAGTAGTAAGATCGACAGGGTACGTGGCTACACCTTC.

Remarks on this clone: This sample also contains other DNA sequences that code for the same CDR3. This chain uses TRBV5-1 with TRBJ2-5, with a tentative D call TRBD2 (5 bases). CDR3 length: 15 residues. Germline CDR1 reads SGHRS; CDR2 reads YFSETQ. V was shortened by 0 bases and J by 5 bases, with 14 bases between the two germline ends. In nucleotides, the CDR3 is TGCGCCAGCAGCTTGGCCGGGCTAGCTGGTGAGACCCAGTACTTC. This translates into CASSLAGLAGETQYF.

The chain combines TRBV7-3 with TRBJ2-1; 14 bases match TRBD2. The CDR3 consists of 17 residues. With V trimmed by 5 bases and J by 6 bases, 9 bases remained unmatched. In germline, CDR1 is SGHTA, CDR2 FQGTGA. CDR3: CASSLGTSGSWGNEQFF. In nucleotides, the CDR3 is TGTGCCAGCAGCCTCGGGACTAGCGGGAGTTGGGGCAATGAGCAGTTCTTC.